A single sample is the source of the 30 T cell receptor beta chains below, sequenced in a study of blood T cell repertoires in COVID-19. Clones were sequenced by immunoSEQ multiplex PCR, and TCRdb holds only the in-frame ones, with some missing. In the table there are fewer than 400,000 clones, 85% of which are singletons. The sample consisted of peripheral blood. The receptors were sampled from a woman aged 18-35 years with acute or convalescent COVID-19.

CDR3 DNA: TGTGCCAGCAGTTCCCAGGGGTGGAAACTGTTTTTT. As protein: CASSSQGWKLFF. V is TRBV11-2 and J is TRBJ1-4; D is perhaps TRBD1 (6 bases). The germline V gene has CDR1 SGHAT and CDR2 FQNNGV. This CDR3 spans 12 amino acids. V gave up 6 bases and J gave up 11 bases, with 13 bases separating them.

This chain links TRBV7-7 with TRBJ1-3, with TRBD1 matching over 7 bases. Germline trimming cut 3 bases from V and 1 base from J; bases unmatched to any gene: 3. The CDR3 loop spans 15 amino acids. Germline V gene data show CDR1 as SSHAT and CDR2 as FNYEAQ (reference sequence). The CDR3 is CASSLQQGSGNTIYF. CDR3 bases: TGTGCCAGCAGCTTGCAACAGGGGTCTGGAAACACCATATATTTT.

CDR3 bases: TGTGCCAGCAGCCCCCGCTACCTTACAGGGGATGGTGGCTACACCTTC. It codes for CASSPRYLTGDGGYTF. The chain carries TRBV7-2 and TRBJ1-2; 7 bases are shared with TRBD1. CDR3 size: 16 residues. Trimming cost V 5 bases and J 7 bases; bases outside gene matches: 16. Germline V gives CDR1 SGHTA, CDR2 FQGNSA.

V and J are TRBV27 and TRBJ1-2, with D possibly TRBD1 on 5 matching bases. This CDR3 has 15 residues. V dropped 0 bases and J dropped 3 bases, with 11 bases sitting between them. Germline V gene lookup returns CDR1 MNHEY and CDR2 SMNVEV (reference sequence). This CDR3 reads CASSLSSGGDYGYTF. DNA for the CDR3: TGTGCCAGCAGTTTATCATCGGGGGGGGACTATGGCTACACCTTC.

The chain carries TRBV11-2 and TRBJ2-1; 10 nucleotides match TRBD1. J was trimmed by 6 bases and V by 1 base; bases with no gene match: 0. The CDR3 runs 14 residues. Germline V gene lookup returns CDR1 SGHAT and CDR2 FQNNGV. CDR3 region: CASSLGQGANEQFF. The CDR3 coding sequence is TGTGCCAGCAGCTTAGGACAGGGGGCCAATGAGCAGTTCTTC.

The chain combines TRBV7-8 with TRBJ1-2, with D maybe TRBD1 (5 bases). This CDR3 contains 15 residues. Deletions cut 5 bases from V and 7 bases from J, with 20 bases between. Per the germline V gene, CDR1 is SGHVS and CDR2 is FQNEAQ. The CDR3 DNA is TGTGCCAGCAGCACTGGGGGGACCTCCCCCGGTGGCTACACCTTC. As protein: CASSTGGTSPGGYTF.

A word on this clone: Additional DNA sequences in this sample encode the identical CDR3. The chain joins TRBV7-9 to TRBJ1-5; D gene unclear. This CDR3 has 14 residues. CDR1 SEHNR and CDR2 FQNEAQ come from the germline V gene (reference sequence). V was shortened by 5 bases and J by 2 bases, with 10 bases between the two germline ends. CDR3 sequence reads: CASSRGGGNQPQHF. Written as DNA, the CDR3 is TGTGCCAGCAGCCGAGGTGGCGGCAATCAGCCCCAGCATTTT.

CDR3 sequence reads: CASSPYSSNQPQHF. CDR3 in DNA: TGTGCCAGCTCACCCTATAGTAGCAATCAGCCCCAGCATTTT. This rearrangement joins TRBV18 to TRBJ1-5; D ambiguous. Trimming took off 3 bases at V and 0 bases at J, with 6 bases between the two ends. Per germline, CDR1 KGHSH and CDR2 LQKENI. The CDR3 runs 14 residues.

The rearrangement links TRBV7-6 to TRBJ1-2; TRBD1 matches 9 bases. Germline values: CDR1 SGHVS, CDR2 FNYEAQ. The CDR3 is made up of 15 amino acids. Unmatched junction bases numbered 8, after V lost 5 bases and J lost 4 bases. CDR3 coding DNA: TGTGCCAGCAGCCCCGCCGGGACAGGGAGCTATGGCTACACCTTC. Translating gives CASSPAGTGSYGYTF.

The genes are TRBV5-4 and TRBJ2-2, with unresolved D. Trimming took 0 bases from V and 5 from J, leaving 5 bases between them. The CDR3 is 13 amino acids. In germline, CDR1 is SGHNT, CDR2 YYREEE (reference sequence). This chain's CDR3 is CASSLAGTGELFF. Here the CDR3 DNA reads TGTGCCAGCAGCTTGGCAGGAACCGGGGAGCTGTTTTTT.

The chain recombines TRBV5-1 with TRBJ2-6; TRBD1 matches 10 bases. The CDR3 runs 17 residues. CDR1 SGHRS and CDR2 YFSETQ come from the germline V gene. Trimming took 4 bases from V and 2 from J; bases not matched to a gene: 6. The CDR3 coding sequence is TGCGCCAGCAGCGTCGGGACAGGGGAGGCTGGGGCCAACGTCCTGACTTTC. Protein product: CASSVGTGEAGANVLTF.

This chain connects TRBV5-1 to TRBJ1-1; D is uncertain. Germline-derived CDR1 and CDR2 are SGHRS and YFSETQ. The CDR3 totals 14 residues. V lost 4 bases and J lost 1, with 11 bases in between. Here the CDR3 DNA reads TGCGCCAGCAGCCCCCTTAGTTGGAACACTGAAGCTTTCTTT. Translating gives CASSPLSWNTEAFF.

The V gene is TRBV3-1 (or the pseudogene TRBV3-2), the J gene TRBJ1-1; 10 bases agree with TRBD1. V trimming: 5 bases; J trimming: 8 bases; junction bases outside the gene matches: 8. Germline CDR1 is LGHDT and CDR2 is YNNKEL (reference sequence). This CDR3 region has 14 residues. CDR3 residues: CASSTNDRGLEAFF. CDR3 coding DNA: TGTGCCAGCAGCACGAACGACAGGGGGCTGGAAGCTTTCTTT.

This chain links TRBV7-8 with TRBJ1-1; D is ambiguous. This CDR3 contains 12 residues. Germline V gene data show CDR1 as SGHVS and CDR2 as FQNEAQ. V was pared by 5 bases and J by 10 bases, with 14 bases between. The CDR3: CASSPGGPGAFF. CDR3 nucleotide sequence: TGTGCCAGCAGCCCAGGAGGCCCGGGAGCTTTCTTT.

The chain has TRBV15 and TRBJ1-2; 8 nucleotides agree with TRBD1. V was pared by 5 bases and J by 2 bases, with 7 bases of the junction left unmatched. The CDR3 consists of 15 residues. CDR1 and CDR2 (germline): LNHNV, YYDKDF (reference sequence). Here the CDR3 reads CATSWDRTLNYGYTF. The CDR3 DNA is TGTGCCACCAGCTGGGACAGGACCCTCAACTATGGCTACACCTTC.

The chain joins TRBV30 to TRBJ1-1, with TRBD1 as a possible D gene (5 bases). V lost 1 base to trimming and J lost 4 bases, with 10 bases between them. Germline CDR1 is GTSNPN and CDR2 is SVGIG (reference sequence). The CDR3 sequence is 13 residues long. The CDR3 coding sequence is TGTGCCTGGAGTGGGCAGGGCCCCACTGAAGCTTTCTTT. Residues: CAWSGQGPTEAFF.

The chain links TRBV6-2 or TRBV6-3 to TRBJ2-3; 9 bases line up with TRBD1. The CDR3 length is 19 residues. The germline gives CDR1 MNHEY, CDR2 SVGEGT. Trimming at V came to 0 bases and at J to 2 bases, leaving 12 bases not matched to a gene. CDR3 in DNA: TGTGCCAGCAGTTACTCGCCCGAACCTTTACAGGGGGCCACAGATACGCAGTATTTT. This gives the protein CASSYSPEPLQGATDTQYF.

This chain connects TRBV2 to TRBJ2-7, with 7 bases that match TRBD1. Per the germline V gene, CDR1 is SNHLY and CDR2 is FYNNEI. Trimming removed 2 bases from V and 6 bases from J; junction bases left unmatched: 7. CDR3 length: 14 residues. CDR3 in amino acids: CASSERGTAGEQYF. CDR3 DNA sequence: TGTGCCAGCAGTGAAAGGGGGACAGCCGGCGAGCAGTACTTC.

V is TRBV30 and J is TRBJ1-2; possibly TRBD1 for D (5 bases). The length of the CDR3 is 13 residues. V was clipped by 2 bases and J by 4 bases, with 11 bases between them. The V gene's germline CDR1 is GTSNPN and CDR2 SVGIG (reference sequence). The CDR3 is CAWSSRQGYGYTF. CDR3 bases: TGTGCCTGGAGTTCGAGGCAGGGCTATGGCTACACCTTC.

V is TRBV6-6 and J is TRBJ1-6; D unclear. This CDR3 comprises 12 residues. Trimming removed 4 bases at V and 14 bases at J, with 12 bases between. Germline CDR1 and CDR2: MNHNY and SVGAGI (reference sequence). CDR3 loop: CASSSLTETLHF. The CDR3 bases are TGTGCCAGCAGTTCCCTCACAGAGACCCTCCACTTT.

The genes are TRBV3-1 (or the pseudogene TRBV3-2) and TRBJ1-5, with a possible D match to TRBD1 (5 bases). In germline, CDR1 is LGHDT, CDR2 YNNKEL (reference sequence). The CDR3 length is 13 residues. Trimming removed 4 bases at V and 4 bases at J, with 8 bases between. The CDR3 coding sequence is TGTGCCAGCAGCCGACAGACGAATCAGCCCCAGCATTTT. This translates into CASSRQTNQPQHF.

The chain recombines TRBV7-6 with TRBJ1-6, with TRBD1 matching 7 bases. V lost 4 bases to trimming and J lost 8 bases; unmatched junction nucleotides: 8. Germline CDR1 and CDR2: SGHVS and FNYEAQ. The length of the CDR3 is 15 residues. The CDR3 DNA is TGTGCCAGCAGCTCACAGGGGAATGGGGATTCACCCCTCCACTTT. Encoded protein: CASSSQGNGDSPLHF.

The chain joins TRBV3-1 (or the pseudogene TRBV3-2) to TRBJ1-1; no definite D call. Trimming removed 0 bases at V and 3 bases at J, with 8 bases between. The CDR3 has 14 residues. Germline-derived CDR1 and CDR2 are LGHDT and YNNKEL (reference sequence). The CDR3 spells CASSQDKRDTEAFF. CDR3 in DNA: TGTGCCAGCAGCCAAGATAAACGGGACACTGAAGCTTTCTTT.

The CDR3 region has the DNA TGTGCCAGCAGTCCCCCTAGCGGGATTTCCTACAATGAGCAGTTCTTC. Residues: CASSPPSGISYNEQFF. The rearrangement uses TRBV3-1 (or the pseudogene TRBV3-2) and TRBJ2-1, with 9 positions matching TRBD2. The CDR3 spans 16 residues. Per germline, CDR1 LGHDT and CDR2 YNNKEL (reference sequence). Trimming at V came to 6 bases and at J to 1 base, leaving 7 bases not matched to a gene.

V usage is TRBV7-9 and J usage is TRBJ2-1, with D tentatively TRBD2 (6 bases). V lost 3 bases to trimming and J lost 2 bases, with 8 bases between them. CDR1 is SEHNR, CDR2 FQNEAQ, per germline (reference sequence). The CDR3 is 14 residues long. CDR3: CASSLPGAYNEQFF. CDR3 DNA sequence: TGTGCCAGCAGCTTGCCGGGGGCCTACAATGAGCAGTTCTTC.

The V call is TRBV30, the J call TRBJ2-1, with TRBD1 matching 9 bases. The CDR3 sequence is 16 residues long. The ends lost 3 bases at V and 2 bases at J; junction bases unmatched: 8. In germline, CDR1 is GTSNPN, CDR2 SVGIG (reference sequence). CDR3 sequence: CAWSRTGTGTYNEQFF. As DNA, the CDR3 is TGTGCCTGGAGCCGGACCGGGACAGGGACCTACAATGAGCAGTTCTTC.

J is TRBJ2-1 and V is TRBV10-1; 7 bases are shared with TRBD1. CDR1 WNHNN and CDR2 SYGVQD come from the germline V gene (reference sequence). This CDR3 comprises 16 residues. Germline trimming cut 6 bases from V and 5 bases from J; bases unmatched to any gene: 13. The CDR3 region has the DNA TGCGCCAGCAGGCCCCCCGGACAGGTGAAGGACAATGAGCAGTTCTTC. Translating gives CASRPPGQVKDNEQFF.

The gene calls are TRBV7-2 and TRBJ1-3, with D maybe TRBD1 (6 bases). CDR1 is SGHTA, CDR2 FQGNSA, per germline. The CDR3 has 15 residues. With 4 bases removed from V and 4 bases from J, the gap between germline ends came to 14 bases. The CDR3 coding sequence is TGTGCCAGCAGCTCCGCAGCAGGGGCCGGAAACACCATATATTTT. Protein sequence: CASSSAAGAGNTIYF.

This CDR3 reads CASKVTVYSTDTQYF. CDR3 in DNA: TGTGCCAGCAAGGTAACAGTTTATAGCACAGATACGCAGTATTTT. The chain uses TRBV9 and TRBJ2-3; D is uncertain. V was pared by 6 bases and J by 0 bases, with 14 bases between. In germline, CDR1 is SGDLS, CDR2 YYNGEE. The CDR3 runs 15 residues. The entire variable domain, with the rest obtained from reference TRBV9 and TRBJ2-3, is as follows: DSGVTQTPKHLITATGQRVTLRCSPRSGDLSVYWYQQSLDQGLQFLIQYYNGEERAKGNILERFSAQQFPDLHSELNLSSLELGDSALYFCASKVTVYSTDTQYFGPGTRLTVL.

The CDR3 sequence is CASSRTAGTGNTDTQYF. The CDR3 region has the DNA TGCGCCAGCAGCCGAACCGCCGGGACAGGGAACACAGATACGCAGTATTTT. The J gene is TRBJ2-3, the V gene TRBV4-1; 9 nucleotides agree with TRBD1. The CDR3 runs 17 residues. Germline lookup yields CDR1 MGHRA and CDR2 YSYEKL. J lost 2 bases, V lost 4 bases, and 10 bases had no gene match.